This TCR beta chain was recorded in a study of T cell repertoires in cytomegalovirus infection. About the study: CMV infection plus the matching HLA type was flagged by public TCR beta signatures.

Worth noting for this clonotype: The target antigen is unknown.

The study's findings and limits: Predominance within the ex vivo response was attributable to HLA-C-restricted CMV-specific TCR beta clonotypes. Using cumulative public TCR beta family frequency, the authors identified those who carried CMV together with the relevant HLA.

Germline V gene data show CDR1 as ENHRY and CDR2 as SYGVKD. This CDR3 has 12 amino acids. V lost 10 bases and J lost 2, with 10 bases in between. One entry per CDR3 protein, called by TCRdb with MiXCR from the reads. The sample records some 400,000 distinct CDR3 sequences, under 40% being singletons. Source material: PBMCs. This clonotype originated in a human donor in good health (CMV status not recorded). Some clones in this sample may be carry-over from other donors' samples. The chain is built from TRBV10-3 and TRBJ2-3; possible D gene TRBD1, 5 bases. CDR3 DNA sequence: TGTGCCACCCAGACAGTCACAGATACGCAGTATTTT. This codes for CATQTVTDTQYF.